This TCR beta chain appears in the sequencing data of a study of CD8+ T cells in alopecia areata (dated 2018 in TCRdb). Turning to the overall study: Treated patients were enrolled in an open-label pilot trial of oral tofacitinib, 5 to 10 mg twice daily, for moderate-to-severe alopecia areata. immunoSEQ multiplex PCR using 35 Vbeta forward primers and 13 Jbeta reverse primers was used to amplify TCRbeta CDR3 regions. Tofacitinib was given for 6 to 18 months, followed by 6 months of follow-up off drug to assess delayed response and recurrence. Tofacitinib-treated patients had biopsies at baseline and at 4 and 24 weeks of treatment, with a later scalp biopsy in several patients. The RNA source kit depended on sample type: the PAXgene miRNA kit for fixed scalp, the miRNeasy kit for PBMCs, and the RNeasy kit for mouse skin. Scalp tissue and sorted CD4+ and CD8+ peripheral blood T cells from patchy and totalis/universalis alopecia areata patients and from healthy controls were covered by human TCRbeta sequencing. In treated patients, disease severity was measured using the SALT score, which gives the percentage of scalp surface area affected. Scalp clonality was compared across normal scalp (n=4), patchy alopecia areata scalp (n=8), and alopecia totalis/universalis scalp (n=8). The study used high-throughput TCRbeta sequencing to examine T cell clonal expansion in alopecia areata, in both the C3H/HeJ mouse model and human patients. What the authors observed across the whole study: Unlike mouse skin, which is dominated by gammadelta T cells, normal human skin has resident alphabeta T cells that are also sequenced, and this complicates analysis of the scalp TCR repertoire. Lesional scalp, especially in alopecia totalis/universalis, showed higher clonality and more expanded CD8+ clones than normal scalp, suggesting antigenic drive. Because the treated cohort was small and included a single nonresponder, larger studies are needed to assess links between baseline CD8+ expansion and response. Many expanded lesional clones were found to persist in scalp and blood during tofacitinib treatment, and relapse after treatment cessation may be partly explained by this persistence. Shared TCR sequences between patients were less evident than in mice, which may be partly attributable to HLA diversity in the patient population. Tofacitinib significantly decreased scalp clonality and the number of expanded CD8+ clones among the top 100 scalp clones.

This clone was found a few times. Its recognized antigen is unknown. No qualities accompany the bases; no much larger clone lies one base away. The time point label here, explained by the study, means: 24 weeks on oral tofacitinib. Read against the paper, the sample's treatment or condition label means: oral pan-JAK inhibitor, 5-10 mg twice daily. From alopecia areata patients, peripheral blood was collected along with lesional scalp punch biopsies. PBMCs were isolated by density centrifugation and stained for CD3, CD4 and CD8, and CD4+ and CD8+ T cells were sorted on a FACSAria. The library was built by means of the immunoSEQ multiplex PCR assay. RNA was extracted from all samples and reverse transcribed into cDNA, which served as template for TCR sequencing. First-strand cDNA was synthesized with SuperScript III using a 2:1 mix of oligo-dT and random hexamers. A synthetic immune receptor repertoire was used to gauge amplification bias, and whatever bias remained was removed computationally. In the original analysis: Raw reads were preprocessed for error removal, and CDR3 was defined according to IMGT conventions as running from the conserved cysteine to phenylalanine. To get clonality, Shannon entropy was normalized by log2 of the number of productive unique TCRs and the result was subtracted from 1. CD4 or CD8 identity of scalp clones was inferred by cross-referencing scalp TCRbeta sequences with sorted blood CD4 and CD8 repertoires. TCRdb obtained this table from immuneACCESS and retained in-frame rearrangements with V and J assigned. These tables miss some clones; where compared with another copy, unresolved V genes account for less than half of the shortfall, and the remainder is unexplained. V, J and clone size are those of that table, while D and trimming were read from the DNA. The sample data list 90,000 or so clones, and around 47% of these were observed just once. Around 20% of the sample comes from the top ten.

Between the V and J ends, shortened by 7 bases and 4 bases respectively, the junction contains 12 bases. Counted from cysteine to phenylalanine, this CDR3 has 13 amino acids. Only CDR3 DNA is held: 39 bases, read in frame from base 1. The germline V gene sets CDR1 to SGDLS and CDR2 to YYNGEE. This TCR was recovered from a human donor with alopecia areata. The rearranged segments are TRBV9 and TRBJ1-5; a tentative D call is TRBD1 (6 bases match). Sequences were derived from CD8+ T cells sorted from blood, sampled at week 24, from a patient treated with tofacitinib. In nucleotide form, the sequence is TGTGCCAGCGCAACAGGGTATAATCAGCCCCAGCATTTT. It specifies CASATGYNQPQHF. Extended through the reference TRBV9 and TRBJ1-5 proteins, this CDR3 yields the full variable domain: DSGVTQTPKHLITATGQRVTLRCSPRSGDLSVYWYQQSLDQGLQFLIQYYNGEERAKGNILERFSAQQFPDLHSELNLSSLELGDSALYFCASATGYNQPQHFGDGTRLSIL.